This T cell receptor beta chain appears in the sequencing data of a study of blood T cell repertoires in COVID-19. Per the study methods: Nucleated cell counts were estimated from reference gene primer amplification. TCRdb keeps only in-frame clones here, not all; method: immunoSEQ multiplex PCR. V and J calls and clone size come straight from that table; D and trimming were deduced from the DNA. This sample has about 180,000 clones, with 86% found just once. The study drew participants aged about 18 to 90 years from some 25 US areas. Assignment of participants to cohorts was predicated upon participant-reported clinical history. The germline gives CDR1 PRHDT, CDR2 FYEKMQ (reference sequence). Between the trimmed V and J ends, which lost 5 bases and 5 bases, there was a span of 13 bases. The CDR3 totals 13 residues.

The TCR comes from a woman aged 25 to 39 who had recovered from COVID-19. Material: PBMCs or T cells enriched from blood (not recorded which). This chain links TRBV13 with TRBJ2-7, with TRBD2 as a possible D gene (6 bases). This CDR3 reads CASSPWGVDEQYF. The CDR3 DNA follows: TGTGCCAGCAGCCCCTGGGGGGTCGACGAGCAGTACTTC.